This T cell receptor beta chain was recorded in a study of T-cell reconstitution after alpha-beta-depleted transplantation in children. CDR1 and CDR2 (germline): GTSNPN, SVGIG (reference sequence). Trimming at V came to 1 base and at J to 7 bases, leaving 9 bases not matched to a gene. This CDR3 spans 14 amino acids. The sample holds a few counts of this clonotype. Its specificity is unknown. Regarding the study as a whole: Alpha-beta T cells present about two months after transplant were reported to originate from several hundred expanded graft clones. When one year had passed after transplant, most T-cell counts and diversity came from newly produced T cells.

Library preparation (for TCRbeta) was performed with unique molecular identifiers. TCRdb itself ran the PCR reads through MiXCR, one entry per CDR3 protein. The data hold some 200,000 distinct CDR3 sequences, with roughly 6.3% observed a single time. The source material was PBMCs, sampled before TCRalphabeta/CD19-depleted stem cell transplant. The source of this sequence is a girl under three years old with combined immunodeficiency, due to receive a stem cell transplant. The V and J genes are TRBV30 and TRBJ1-1, with 7 bases identical to TRBD1. The DNA for the CDR3 is TGTGCCTGGAGTGGGTTAATACAGGGGCGTGAAGCTTTCTTT. Protein: CAWSGLIQGREAFF. The full variable domain, rest sourced from reference TRBV30 and TRBJ1-1, is SQTIHQWPATLVQPVGSPLSLECTVEGTSNPNLYWYRQAAGRGLQLLFYSVGIGQISSEVPQNLSASRPQDRQFILSSKKLLLSDSGFYLCAWSGLIQGREAFFGQGTRLTVV.